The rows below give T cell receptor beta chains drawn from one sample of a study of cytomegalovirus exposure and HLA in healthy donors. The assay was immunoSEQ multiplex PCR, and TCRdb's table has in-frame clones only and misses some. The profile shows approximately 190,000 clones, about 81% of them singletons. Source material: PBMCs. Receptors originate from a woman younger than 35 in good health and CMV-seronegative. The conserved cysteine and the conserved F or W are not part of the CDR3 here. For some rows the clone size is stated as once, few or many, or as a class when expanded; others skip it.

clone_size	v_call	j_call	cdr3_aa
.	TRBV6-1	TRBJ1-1	ASSEAAGTEAF
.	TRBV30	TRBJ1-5	AWTGHPNQPQH
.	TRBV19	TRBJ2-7	ASSIDAAGLREQY
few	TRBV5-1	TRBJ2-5	ASSLGQGLQETQY
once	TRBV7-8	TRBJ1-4	ASSLATGGIDEKLF
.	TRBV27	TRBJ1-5	ASSRTGGQPQH
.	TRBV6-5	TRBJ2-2	ASRTGTKNTGELF
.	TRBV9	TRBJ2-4	ASSPGGREFGIQY
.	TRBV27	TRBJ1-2	ASGGVFGYT
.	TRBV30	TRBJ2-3	AWGQADTQY
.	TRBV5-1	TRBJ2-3	ASMLMGRESTDTQY
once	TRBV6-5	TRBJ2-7	ASSYRDRSYEQY
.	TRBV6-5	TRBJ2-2	ASGRAGELF
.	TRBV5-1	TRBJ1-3	ASSQTGTGRVNTIY
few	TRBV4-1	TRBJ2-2	ASSQDQTGELF
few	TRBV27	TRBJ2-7	ASSTGAGGPNEQY
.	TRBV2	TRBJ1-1	ASSERFSSLMNTEAF
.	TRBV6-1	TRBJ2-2	ASSWAGSPGELF
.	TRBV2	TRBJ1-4	ASSTGQGGEKLF
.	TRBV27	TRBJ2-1	ASAGGLAGNEQF
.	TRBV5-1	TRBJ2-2	ASSLGAVGGELF
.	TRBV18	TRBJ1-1	ATWDRSNTEAF
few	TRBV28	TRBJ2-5	ASSSAGTGGQETQY
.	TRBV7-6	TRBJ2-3	ASSQIPGNTDTQY
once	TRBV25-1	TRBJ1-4	ASSDGTVATNEKLF
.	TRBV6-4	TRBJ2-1	ASSELGGASHEQF
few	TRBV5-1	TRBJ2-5	ASSPRFETGDETQY
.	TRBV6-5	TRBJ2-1	ASTPSGTSGNEQF
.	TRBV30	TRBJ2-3	AWKGGQGDYVPTDTQY
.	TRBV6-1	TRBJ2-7	ASNRQGFSYEQY
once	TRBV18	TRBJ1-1	ASSPRQISDAF
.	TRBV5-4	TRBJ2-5	ASSEPTGREGETQY
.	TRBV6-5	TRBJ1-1	ASSYSGGRDTEAF
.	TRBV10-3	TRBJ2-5	AISDLDSNQETQY
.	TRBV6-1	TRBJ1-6	ASSLQFSYNSPLH
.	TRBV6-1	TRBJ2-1	ASTKGTSGDNEQF
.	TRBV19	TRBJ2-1	ASSIWQGKANEQF
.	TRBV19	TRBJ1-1	ASKASGQNTEAF
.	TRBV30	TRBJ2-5	AWSVTGVTQY
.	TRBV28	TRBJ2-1	ASSRESTTPAEF
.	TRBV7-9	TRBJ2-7	ASARDSAYEQY
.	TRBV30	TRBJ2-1	AWIPTGNNEQF
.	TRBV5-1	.	ASSLGGGATYEQY
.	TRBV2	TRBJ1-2	ASSEGVGGGYGYT
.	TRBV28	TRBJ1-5	ASSPRQGVGQPQH
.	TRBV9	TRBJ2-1	ASSPSGGVYNEQF
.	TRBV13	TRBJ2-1	ASSLLAGVTYNEQF
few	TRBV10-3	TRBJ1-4	AISESGGDGLF
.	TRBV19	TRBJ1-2	ASRGSYFFYGYT
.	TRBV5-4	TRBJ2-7	ASSLAGQGSEQY
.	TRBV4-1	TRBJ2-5	ASSQDSGGVGQETQY
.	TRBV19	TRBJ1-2	ASAGQGDSGYT
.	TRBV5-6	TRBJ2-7	ASTSRDKYYEQY